These 32 T cell receptor beta chains originate from one sample sequenced in a study of prognosis after radiotherapy for stage I lung cancer. The authors amplified TCR beta CDR3 from genomic DNA using two-round multiplex PCR. Round one of PCR was performed, and it used primers specific to each TRBV and TRBJ gene. Using its own MiXCR run on the multiplex PCR reads, TCRdb lists one record per CDR3 protein. The sample shows approximately 25,000 distinct CDR3 sequences, roughly two fifths of them seen only once. Here the sequenced sample was PBMCs, taken before or after stereotactic body radiation therapy (not recorded which). The receptor set was obtained from a donor over 45 with non-small cell lung cancer.

This clonotype was counted once. With only one base between it and a far larger clone, this is likely a read error. The rearrangement uses TRBV6-5 and TRBJ1-2, with TRBD1 identical over 12 bases. With 4 bases clipped from V and 4 bases from J, the junction kept 7 bases outside the gene matches. This CDR3 has 16 residues. Germline values: CDR1 MNHEY, CDR2 SVGAGI. DNA of the CDR3: TGTGCCAGCAGTTCCTCCGGGACAGGGGGCGGCTATGGCTACACCTTC. As protein: CASSSSGTGGGYGYTF.

The chain uses TRBV6-2 or TRBV6-3 and TRBJ2-7; no firm D call. The germline gives CDR1 MNHEY, CDR2 SVGEGT. Between the trimmed V and J ends, which lost 6 bases and 1 base, there was a span of 4 bases. The CDR3 sequence is 11 residues long. The CDR3 is CASSDSYEQYF. The CDR3 DNA is TGTGCCAGCAGCGATTCCTACGAGCAGTACTTC.

Notes on this clonotype: It may be a read error: a sequence one base away is much more abundant. The genes are TRBV11-2 and TRBJ2-1; 8 positions agree with TRBD2. CDR1 and CDR2 (germline): SGHAT, FQNNGV. Trimming removed 1 base from V and 8 bases from J; junction bases left unmatched: 4. This CDR3 is built from 14 residues. The CDR3 sequence: CASSLVWTSYEQFF. The CDR3, as DNA: TGTGCCAGCAGCTTAGTTTGGACTAGCTATGAGCAGTTCTTC.

A word on this clonotype: Only one base separates this from a far larger clonotype, so it likely reflects a read error. This chain joins TRBV19 and TRBJ2-5; no reliable D call. The tail of the sequence fits TRBJ2-1 better, so the J call may be wrong. The CDR3 runs to 11 residues. In germline, CDR1 is LNHDA, CDR2 SQIVND (reference sequence). The CDR3 coding sequence is TGTGCCAGTATGTGGTATGATGAGCAGTTCTTC. It codes for CASMWYDEQFF.

The rearrangement uses TRBV5-1 and TRBJ1-6; 8 bases agree with TRBD1. Germline V CDR1 and CDR2: SGHRS, YFSETQ. J was trimmed by 5 bases and V by 4 bases; bases with no gene match: 5. CDR3 length: 15 amino acids. CDR3 sequence: CASSLGTGNNSPLHF. As DNA, the CDR3 is TGCGCCAGCAGCCTCGGGACAGGCAATAATTCACCCCTCCACTTT.

In its sample, this clonotype was seen many times. CDR3 in amino acids: CASSSGTTRGDEQFF. The DNA of the CDR3 is TGCGCCAGCAGCTCCGGGACCACCCGGGGCGATGAGCAGTTCTTC. This chain uses TRBV5-1 with TRBJ2-1, with D perhaps assigned TRBD1 or TRBD2 (5 bases each). Germline CDR1 and CDR2: SGHRS and YFSETQ. This CDR3 contains 15 residues. Trimming shortened V by 3 bases and J by 8 bases, and 18 bases separated the two germline ends.

The genes are TRBV20-1 and TRBJ2-3; either TRBD1 or TRBD2 may supply D (5 bases each). The CDR3 runs 15 residues. The V gene lost 1 base and the J gene lost 5 bases, with 16 bases spanning the gap. The V gene's germline CDR1 is DFQATT and CDR2 SNEGSKA (reference sequence). The CDR3 coding sequence is TGCAGTGCTAGAGGGACAATGGGCGAGGGAGATACGCAGTATTTT. Protein product: CSARGTMGEGDTQYF.

This clonotype showed up just a few times. A much larger clone differs from this one at a single base, so this may be a read error. V is TRBV20-1 and J is TRBJ2-5; 9 positions agree with TRBD2. Germline V gene lookup returns CDR1 DFQATT and CDR2 SNEGSKA (reference sequence). This CDR3 spans 16 amino acids. Germline trimming cut 4 bases from V and 2 bases from J; bases unmatched to any gene: 11. The CDR3 coding sequence is TGCAGTGCTACCCGACTAGCGGTGGCCCTACAAGAGACCCAGTACTTC. Translating it yields CSATRLAVALQETQYF.

In this sample, this clonotype turned up a few times. The chain carries TRBV6-2 or TRBV6-3 and TRBJ2-7; D may be TRBD2 (6 bases). Germline loops: CDR1 MNHEY, CDR2 SVGEGT. With 6 bases removed from V and 5 bases from J, the gap between germline ends came to 14 bases. This CDR3 contains 13 residues. Written as DNA, the CDR3 is TGTGCCAGCAGCAACCTATCGGGAGACGAGCAGTACTTC. Translating it yields CASSNLSGDEQYF.

This clonotype was recorded many times. The chain joins TRBV7-8 to TRBJ2-2; D is possibly TRBD1 (6 bases). Germline loops: CDR1 SGHVS, CDR2 FQNEAQ. V gave up 2 bases and J gave up 2 bases, with 12 bases separating them. There are 16 residues in the CDR3. In DNA form, the CDR3 reads TGTGCCAGCAGCTTACCGCCGGACAGAAACACCGGGGAGCTGTTTTTT. It is translated as CASSLPPDRNTGELFF.

This clonotype was counted at least ten times. The V call is TRBV28, the J call TRBJ1-5, with D hard to call. V was pared by 7 bases and J by 0 bases, with 13 bases between. The CDR3 has 15 amino acids. Germline loops: CDR1 MDHEN, CDR2 SYDVKM. The CDR3 bases are TGTGCCAGCACACCCCCGAAGGCTAGCAATCAGCCCCAGCATTTT. This gives the protein CASTPPKASNQPQHF.

This clonotype has ten or more counts. The rearrangement links TRBV24-1 to TRBJ2-3; TRBD2 matches at 9 bases. Germline loops: CDR1 KGHDR, CDR2 SFDVKD. This CDR3 spans 15 amino acids. Trimming cost V 5 bases and J 5 bases; bases outside gene matches: 7. CDR3 DNA: TGTGCCACCAGTGGGGCTAGCGGGGTTATAGATACGCAGTATTTT. Translating gives CATSGASGVIDTQYF.

The chain carries TRBV19 and TRBJ1-5, with a tentative D call TRBD1 (6 bases). Germline loops: CDR1 LNHDA, CDR2 SQIVND (reference sequence). The CDR3 contains 12 residues. V was pared by 7 bases and J by 6 bases, with 10 bases between. The chain's CDR3 is CASTQGGQPQHF. CDR3 sequence (DNA): TGTGCCAGTACCCAAGGGGGTCAGCCCCAGCATTTT. Complete variable domain (other parts from reference TRBV19 and TRBJ1-5): DGGITQSPKYLFRKEGQNVTLSCEQNLNHDAMYWYRQDPGQGLRLIYYSQIVNDFQKGDIAEGYSVSREKKESFPLTVTSAQKNPTAFYLCASTQGGQPQHFGDGTRLSIL.

This clonotype was observed a handful of times. A single base separates this from a much larger clone, so it may be a read error. This chain uses TRBV11-2 with TRBJ2-3, with TRBD2 matching 10 bases. CDR1 SGHAT and CDR2 FQNNGV come from the germline V gene. CDR3 length: 14 amino acids. The CDR3 loop is CSSSLAGATDTQYF. DNA for the CDR3: TGTTCCAGCTCCCTAGCGGGAGCCACAGATACGCAGTATTTT.

There are many counts of this clonotype. The rearrangement joins TRBV20-1 to TRBJ1-6; D is perhaps TRBD1 (5 bases). The CDR3 length is 14 residues. V was pared by 4 bases and J by 7 bases, with 14 bases between. CDR1 and CDR2 from the germline V gene are DFQATT and SNEGSKA (reference sequence). CDR3 loop: CSATTGTKNSPLHF. Here the CDR3 DNA reads TGCAGTGCTACAACCGGGACTAAAAATTCACCCCTCCACTTT.

This clonotype came up many times. The chain couples TRBV2 to TRBJ2-1; D call uncertain. V shed 7 bases and J shed 5 bases, with 9 bases lying between them. Germline V CDR1 and CDR2: SNHLY, FYNNEI. The CDR3 consists of 12 residues. The CDR3 spells CASTKENNEQFF. DNA for the CDR3: TGTGCCAGCACTAAAGAAAACAATGAGCAGTTCTTC.

The chain recombines TRBV18 with TRBJ2-6; a weak D match, TRBD1 (5 bases). Germline V gene data show CDR1 as KGHSH and CDR2 as LQKENI. This CDR3 has 18 residues. Deletions cut 3 bases from V and 0 bases from J, with 15 bases between. The CDR3 is CASSPQGSLFSGANVLTF. CDR3 coding DNA: TGTGCCAGCTCACCGCAGGGTTCGTTATTCTCTGGGGCCAACGTCCTGACTTTC.

This clonotype was observed at least ten times. The V gene is TRBV5-1, the J gene TRBJ2-1; 7 bases align to TRBD2. The CDR3 contains 15 residues. The trim removed 4 bases at V and 3 bases at J, leaving 7 bases unmatched. Germline lookup yields CDR1 SGHRS and CDR2 YFSETQ. CDR3 bases: TGCGCCAGCAGCCCTATAGCGGGTATCTACAATGAGCAGTTCTTC. It codes for CASSPIAGIYNEQFF.

With regard to this clonotype: Given a much more abundant clone one base away, this may be a read error. The J gene is TRBJ2-3, the V gene TRBV7-6; D unresolved. This CDR3 spans 16 amino acids. Germline CDR1 and CDR2: SGHVS and FNYEAQ. In nucleotides, the CDR3 is TGTGCCAGAAGCTTGAACGGGCCCCCCCCCACAGATACGCAGTATTTT. Translation gives CARSLNGPPPTDTQYF.

This chain joins TRBV9 and TRBJ1-2, with 10 bases that match TRBD1. CDR1 and CDR2 from the germline V gene are SGDLS and YYNGEE. CDR3 length: 13 amino acids. The V gene end was trimmed by 5 bases and the J gene end by 3 bases; junction bases not matched to a gene: 1. DNA for the CDR3: TGTGCCAGCAGGGGGACAGGGGACTATGGCTACACCTTC. Protein sequence: CASRGTGDYGYTF.

Points on this clonotype: A read error may explain this, as a much larger clone is one base away. This chain uses TRBV5-6 with TRBJ2-2, with 8 positions matching TRBD1. From germline, CDR1 is SGHDT and CDR2 YYEEEE. This CDR3 spans 14 amino acids. The CDR3 spells CANSQGAPTGELFF. DNA of the CDR3: TGTGCCAACAGCCAGGGGGCGCCCACCGGGGAGCTGTTTTTT.

Comments on this clonotype: A read error is likely here: a far larger clone is one base away. This chain connects TRBV11-2 to TRBJ2-2; TRBD1 agrees at 7 bases. V was pared by 3 bases and J by 7 bases, with 8 bases of the junction left unmatched. This CDR3 has 15 amino acids. Germline V gene lookup returns CDR1 SGHAT and CDR2 FQNNGV. The CDR3 here is CASSLTGLVNGELFF. CDR3 DNA: TGTGCCAGCAGCTTGACAGGGTTGGTGAACGGGGAGCTGTTTTTT.

On this clonotype itself: The likely explanation is a read error, given a far larger clone one base away. V and J are TRBV6-8 and TRBJ2-2; D is possibly TRBD1 or TRBD2 (6 bases each). Trimming removed 1 base from V and 9 bases from J, with 15 bases in between. This CDR3 region has 15 residues. The germline CDR1 and CDR2 sequences are MNHGY and SAAAGT. This CDR3 is CASSYFSGAGWELFF. The CDR3 DNA follows: TGTGCCAGCAGTTACTTCTCGGGGGCTGGCTGGGAGCTGTTTTTT.

The V call is TRBV5-1, the J call TRBJ1-1; 7 nucleotides agree with TRBD1. The germline CDR1 and CDR2 sequences are SGHRS and YFSETQ. The CDR3 is made up of 15 amino acids. With 2 bases clipped from V and 5 bases from J, the junction kept 9 bases outside the gene matches. The CDR3 reads CASSLLGGGGTEAFF. The CDR3 DNA sequence: TGCGCCAGCAGCTTATTAGGGGGCGGAGGGACTGAAGCTTTCTTT. The variable domain in full, completed from reference TRBV5-1 and TRBJ1-1, reads KAGVTQTPRYLIKTRGQQVTLSCSPISGHRSVSWYQQTPGQGLQFLFEYFSETQRNKGNFPGRFSGRQFSNSRSEMNVSTLELGDSALYLCASSLLGGGGTEAFFGQGTRLTVV.

This clonotype has ten or more counts. The genes are TRBV12-3 or TRBV12-4 and TRBJ2-2, with a possible D match to TRBD1 (6 bases). There are 15 residues in the CDR3. V lost 2 bases and J lost 4, with 11 bases in between. The CDR3 sequence: CASSLQGSSTGELFF. Here the CDR3 DNA reads TGTGCCAGCAGTTTACAGGGGTCGAGCACCGGGGAGCTGTTTTTT.

The V call is TRBV20-1, the J call TRBJ2-2; TRBD1 agrees at 10 bases. Per germline, CDR1 DFQATT and CDR2 SNEGSKA (reference sequence). The length of the CDR3 is 14 residues. The V and J ends lost 3 bases and 6 bases, in that order; junction bases with no gene match: 4. CDR3 protein: CSASDRGRPGELFF. The CDR3 DNA is TGCAGTGCTAGCGACAGGGGGCGCCCCGGGGAGCTGTTTTTT.

This clonotype was picked up a small number of times. This may come from a read error, since a much larger clone is one base off. The chain joins TRBV7-2 to TRBJ1-1; D remains unclear. The CDR3 runs 12 residues. Germline CDR1 and CDR2: SGHTA and FQGNSA. The ends were cut back, 5 bases at V and 6 bases at J, with 10 bases in the middle. This CDR3 reads CASSDPRPEAFF. The CDR3, as DNA: TGTGCCAGCAGCGACCCGAGACCTGAAGCTTTCTTT.

The chain combines TRBV28 with TRBJ1-2, with 8 nucleotides matching TRBD1. With 6 bases clipped from V and 1 base from J, the junction kept 4 bases outside the gene matches. In germline, CDR1 is MDHEN, CDR2 SYDVKM. The CDR3 extends over 14 amino acids. In nucleotides, the CDR3 is TGTGCCAGCAGGCGGACAGGGAGTAACTATGGCTACACCTTC. Its protein product is CASRRTGSNYGYTF.

Turning to this clonotype: A much larger clone lies a single base off, so this may be a read error. The genes are TRBV3-1 and TRBJ1-2; possible D gene TRBD1, 5 bases. The CDR3 extends over 14 amino acids. Germline V gene lookup returns CDR1 LGHDT and CDR2 YNNKEL (reference sequence). V was pared by 2 bases and J by 3 bases, with 10 bases between. The CDR3 coding sequence is TGTGCCAGCAGCCAACCCGGACATGACTATGGCTACACCTTC. Amino acid sequence: CASSQPGHDYGYTF.

The genes are TRBV7-3 and TRBJ2-6; maybe TRBD1 (6 bases). Per the germline V gene, CDR1 is SGHTA and CDR2 is FQGTGA. The V gene lost 4 bases and the J gene lost 5 bases, with 21 bases spanning the gap. The CDR3 totals 18 residues. DNA of the CDR3: TGTGCCAGCAGCTCAGGGACATGGCCTTCGGGATGGGCCAACGTCCTGACTTTC. Translation: CASSSGTWPSGWANVLTF.

In its sample, this clonotype was seen many times. The CDR3 DNA reads TGTGCCAGCAGCCAAGGTCGGACTAGCGGGCACAAGACCCAGTACTTC. It is translated as CASSQGRTSGHKTQYF. The genes are TRBV3-1 and TRBJ2-5, with 11 bases matching TRBD2. The CDR3 is made up of 16 amino acids. With V trimmed by 1 base and J by 6 bases, 7 bases remained unmatched. The V gene's germline CDR1 is LGHDT and CDR2 YNNKEL (reference sequence).

The rearrangement uses TRBV20-1 and TRBJ2-7, with TRBD1 as a possible D gene (6 bases). Per germline, CDR1 DFQATT and CDR2 SNEGSKA (reference sequence). V dropped 5 bases and J dropped 5 bases, with 19 bases sitting between them. CDR3 size: 14 residues. The CDR3 region is CSAYGTPQRDEQYF. CDR3 DNA sequence: TGCAGTGCTTACGGGACACCCCAGAGGGACGAGCAGTACTTC.